There are many counts of the clone carrying this TCR beta chain. The antigen is undetermined. A library of TCRbeta sequences, prepared with unique molecular identifiers, was generated. MiXCR was run by TCRdb on the PCR reads, yielding one entry per CDR3 protein. Here the sample spans around 440,000 distinct CDR3 sequences, roughly 10% being singletons. This specimen comes from a study of T-cell reconstitution after alpha-beta-depleted transplantation in children. Study-level findings and limits: Diversity and T-cell counts at one year after transplant derived mostly from new T cells. Reportedly, roughly two months post-transplant, alpha-beta T cells arose from several hundred expanded graft clones.

The germline V gene has CDR1 DFQATT and CDR2 SNEGSKA (reference sequence). The CDR3 is 16 residues long. Trimming pared 0 bases from V and 3 bases from J, leaving 15 bases between. The chain links TRBV20-1 to TRBJ1-5, with a tentative D call TRBD1 (6 bases). The clonotype comes from a child aged 2 to 9 with inherited bone marrow failure, due to receive a stem cell transplant. The material sequenced was PBMCs, taken before TCRalphabeta/CD19-depleted stem cell transplant. CDR3 sequence (DNA): TGCAGTGCTAGAGACCTAGACAGGCCTCACAATCAGCCCCAGCATTTT. Its protein is CSARDLDRPHNQPQHF.